This T cell receptor (beta chain) stems from a study of T cell repertoires in aging, cancer and after chemotherapy (dated by TCRdb to the late 2010s). Some background on the complete study: Donors were distributed across six age groups ranging from 30 or younger to 70 or older, with at least three individuals included per group. Control TCR repertoires from healthy donors were recorded across several months to years, and re-sampling revealed clear clonal overlap. About 8.3 million TCR reads were contained in the full dataset. The study profiled peripheral blood TCR beta repertoires from healthy donors and cancer patients to examine immunoaging and T cell reconstitution after chemotherapy. Alongside some 100 healthy donors serving as a reference group, the cohort included approximately 220 cancer patients, of whom roughly 91 had hematological cancers and 110 to 140 had solid cancers. What the work shows at the level of the full study, not this receptor alone: Untreated patients with hematological or solid cancers showed significantly lower blood TCR diversity and higher clonality than age-matched healthy donors. Median generation probability increased over the chemotherapy interval in both cancer cohorts, suggesting repertoire reconstitution through rebound thymic output. It was noted by the authors that conclusions about immunological memory after chemotherapy cannot be drawn from the repertoire data. Declining TCR diversity with age in healthy donors was mainly explained by loss of richness; in cancer patients, loss of evenness also contributed.

From the cysteine through the phenylalanine, the CDR3 covers 14 amino acids. The only DNA kept is the CDR3, 42 bases in frame from the first base. Germline trimming amounts to 6 bases on V and 10 bases on J, with 9 as the count of junction bases outside the gene matches. Per the germline V gene, MNHEY is the CDR1 and SVGAGI is the CDR2. Of note for this clonotype: Its antigen is still unknown. No much larger clonotype is one base removed from it; base qualities were not supplied.

Rearranged TRB sequences spanning V, D and J segments were amplified in a multiplex touch-down PCR with a mixed TRB-A/B primer pool. Two consecutive PCR reactions with Phusion HS II polymerase added Illumina adapters and sample indices to the amplicons. Amplicons were gel-purified with the NucleoSpin Gel and PCR Clean-up kit, then checked with Qubit and an Agilent 2100 Bioanalyzer. Sequencing of the libraries was done on an Illumina MiSeq with paired-end, single-indexed 600-cycle runs. In the authors' own workflow: Processing of the TRB sequences was carried out with MiXCR versions 2.12 and 3.0.5. Each unique CDR3 nucleotide sequence was treated as one clone, and only productive sequences with two or more reads were kept. Repertoire metrics included Shannon diversity, evenness, clonality (one minus evenness), and alpha-parameterized diversity profiles from alpha 0 to 5. The IGoR algorithm was used to calculate generation probabilities for clones in the paired samples taken before and after chemotherapy. Through fastp at Q25 and MiXCR, TCRdb rebuilt clones from the public reads, retaining in-frame beta chains. For every CDR3 protein sequence, its rows merge into one entry that carries the most common genes and DNA. What appears here as the V and J calls and clone size reflects TCRdb's work, not the paper's. This sample has 9,500 or so distinct CDR3 sequences in its table, and about 34% of those were observed once. Together, the top ten hold around 2.8% of the sample.

Genomic DNA extracted from peripheral blood, rather than sorted cells or RNA, was used as the source for amplification of TCR beta rearrangements. This TCR was recovered from a human donor in good health. The specimen was blood. The rearranged chain carries TRBV6-5 and TRBJ1-6, with 7 middle bases fitting TRBD1. Here the CDR3 is given as CASRDRPLRSPLHF. In nucleotides, the sequence is TGTGCCAGCAGGGACAGGCCCCTCAGGTCACCCCTCCACTTT.